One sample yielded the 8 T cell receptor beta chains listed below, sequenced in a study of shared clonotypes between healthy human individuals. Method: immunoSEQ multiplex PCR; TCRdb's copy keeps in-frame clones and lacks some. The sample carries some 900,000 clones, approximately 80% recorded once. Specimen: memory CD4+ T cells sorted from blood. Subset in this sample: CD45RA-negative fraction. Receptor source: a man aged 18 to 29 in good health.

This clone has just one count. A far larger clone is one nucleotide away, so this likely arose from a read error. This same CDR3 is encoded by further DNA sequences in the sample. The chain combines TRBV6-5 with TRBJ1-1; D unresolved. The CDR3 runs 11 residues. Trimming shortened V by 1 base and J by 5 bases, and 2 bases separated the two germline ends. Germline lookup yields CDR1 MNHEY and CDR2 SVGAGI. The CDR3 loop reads CASSYLTEAFF. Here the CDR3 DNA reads TGTGCCAGCAGTTACTTGACTGAAGCTTTCTTT.

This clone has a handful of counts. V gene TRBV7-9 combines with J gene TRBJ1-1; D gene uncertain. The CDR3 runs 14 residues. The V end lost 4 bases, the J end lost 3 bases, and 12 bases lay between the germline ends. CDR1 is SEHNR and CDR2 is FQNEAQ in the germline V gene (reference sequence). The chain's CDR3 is CASSSTNGDTEAFF. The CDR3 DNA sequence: TGTGCCAGCAGCTCCACAAATGGGGACACTGAAGCTTTCTTT.

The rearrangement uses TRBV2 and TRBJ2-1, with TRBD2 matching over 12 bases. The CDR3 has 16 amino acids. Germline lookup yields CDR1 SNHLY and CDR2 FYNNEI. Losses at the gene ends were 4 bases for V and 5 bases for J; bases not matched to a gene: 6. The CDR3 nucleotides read TGTGCCAGCAGTGGGGGGAGACTAGCGGGAGACAATGAGCAGTTCTTC. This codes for CASSGGRLAGDNEQFF.

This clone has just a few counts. The DNA for the CDR3 is TGTGCCAGCAGCCTACGTAGAAGCGGGAGGGCCTACGAGCAGTACTTC. It yields the protein CASSLRRSGRAYEQYF. V is TRBV7-2 and J is TRBJ2-7, with 10 positions matching TRBD2. The trim removed 5 bases at V and 2 bases at J, leaving 9 bases unmatched. In germline, CDR1 is SGHTA, CDR2 FQGNSA. This CDR3 contains 16 residues.

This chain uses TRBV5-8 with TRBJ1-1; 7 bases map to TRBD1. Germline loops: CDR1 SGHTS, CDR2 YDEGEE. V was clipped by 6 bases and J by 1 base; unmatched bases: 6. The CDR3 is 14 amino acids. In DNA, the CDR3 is TGTGCCAGCATCCCCGGGACAGCGAACACTGAAGCTTTCTTT. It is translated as CASIPGTANTEAFF.

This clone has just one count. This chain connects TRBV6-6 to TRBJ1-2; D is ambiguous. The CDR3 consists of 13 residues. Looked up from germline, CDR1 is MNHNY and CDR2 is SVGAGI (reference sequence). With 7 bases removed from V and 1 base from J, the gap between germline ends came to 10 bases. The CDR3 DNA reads TGTGCCAGCACCACAACAGATAACTATGGCTACACCTTC. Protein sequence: CASTTTDNYGYTF.

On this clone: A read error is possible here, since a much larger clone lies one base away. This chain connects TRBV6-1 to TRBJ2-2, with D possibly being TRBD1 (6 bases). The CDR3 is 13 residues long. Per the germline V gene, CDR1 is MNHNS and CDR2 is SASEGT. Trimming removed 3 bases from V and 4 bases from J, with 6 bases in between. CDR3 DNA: TGTGCCAGCAGTGACAGGGGCACCGGGGAGCTGTTTTTT. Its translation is CASSDRGTGELFF.

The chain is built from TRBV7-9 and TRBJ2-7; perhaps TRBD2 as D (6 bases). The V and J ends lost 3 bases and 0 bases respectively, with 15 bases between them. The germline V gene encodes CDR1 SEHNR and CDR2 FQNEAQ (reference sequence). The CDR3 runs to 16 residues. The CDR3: CASSFFSGESSYEQYF. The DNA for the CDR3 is TGTGCCAGCAGCTTTTTTAGCGGCGAGAGCTCCTACGAGCAGTACTTC.